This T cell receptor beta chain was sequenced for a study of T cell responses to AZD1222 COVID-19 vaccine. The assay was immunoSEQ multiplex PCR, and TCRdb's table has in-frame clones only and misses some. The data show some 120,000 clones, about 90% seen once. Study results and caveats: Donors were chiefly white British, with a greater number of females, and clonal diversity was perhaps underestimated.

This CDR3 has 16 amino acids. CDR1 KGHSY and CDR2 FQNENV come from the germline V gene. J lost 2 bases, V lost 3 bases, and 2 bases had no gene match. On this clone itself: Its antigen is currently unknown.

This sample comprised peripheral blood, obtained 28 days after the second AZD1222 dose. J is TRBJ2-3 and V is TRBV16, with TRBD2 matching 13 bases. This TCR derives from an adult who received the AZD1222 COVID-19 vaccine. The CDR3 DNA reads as TGTGCCAGCAGCCAGGGGACTAGCGGGATCACAGATACGCAGTATTTT. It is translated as CASSQGTSGITDTQYF.